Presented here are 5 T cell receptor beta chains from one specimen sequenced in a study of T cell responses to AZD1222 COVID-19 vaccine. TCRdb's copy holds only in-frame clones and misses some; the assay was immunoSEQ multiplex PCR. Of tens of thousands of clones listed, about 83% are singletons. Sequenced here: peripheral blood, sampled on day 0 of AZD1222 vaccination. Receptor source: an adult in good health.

The CDR3 nucleotides are TGTGCCAGCAGGAACTCCGGACAGGGTAACTATGGCTACACCTTC. This sequence encodes CASRNSGQGNYGYTF. This chain connects TRBV28 to TRBJ1-2; 8 nucleotides line up with TRBD1. The CDR3 extends over 15 amino acids. Looked up from germline, CDR1 is MDHEN and CDR2 is SYDVKM. The trim removed 6 bases at V and 1 base at J, leaving 7 bases unmatched.

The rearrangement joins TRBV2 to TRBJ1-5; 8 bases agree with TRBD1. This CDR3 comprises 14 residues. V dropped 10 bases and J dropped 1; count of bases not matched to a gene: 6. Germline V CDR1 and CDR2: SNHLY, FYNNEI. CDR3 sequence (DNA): TGTGCCACCGGGACAGGTGTAAGCAATCAGCCCCAGCATTTT. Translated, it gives CATGTGVSNQPQHF. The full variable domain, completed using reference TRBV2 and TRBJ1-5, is EPEVTQTPSHQVTQMGQEVILRCVPISNHLYFYWYRQILGQKVEFLVSFYNNEISEKSEIFDDQFSVERPDGSNFTLKIRSTKLEDSAMYFCATGTGVSNQPQHFGDGTRLSIL.

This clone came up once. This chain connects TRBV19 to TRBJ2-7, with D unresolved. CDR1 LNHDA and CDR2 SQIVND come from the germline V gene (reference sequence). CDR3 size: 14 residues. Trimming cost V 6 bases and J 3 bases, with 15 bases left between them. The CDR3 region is CASSYRHILYEQYF. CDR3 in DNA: TGTGCCAGTAGCTACCGACATATCCTCTACGAGCAGTACTTC.

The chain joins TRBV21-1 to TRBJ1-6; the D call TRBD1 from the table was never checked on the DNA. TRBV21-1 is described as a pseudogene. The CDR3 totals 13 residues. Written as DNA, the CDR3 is TGTGCCAGTGGGACAGAGAAGAATTCACCCCTCCACTTT. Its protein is CASGTEKNSPLHF.

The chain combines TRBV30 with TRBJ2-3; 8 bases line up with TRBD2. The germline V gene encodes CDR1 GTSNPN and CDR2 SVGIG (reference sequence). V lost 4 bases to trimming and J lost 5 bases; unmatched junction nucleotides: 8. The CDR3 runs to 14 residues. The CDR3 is CAWIRGGFEDTQYF. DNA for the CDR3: TGTGCCTGGATCCGCGGGGGGTTCGAAGATACGCAGTATTTT.